This T cell receptor (beta chain) was obtained from a study of blood T cells in healthy people across ages. Study as a whole: Per every two T cells, about one barcoded beta molecule was captured by template switching.

This CDR3 region has 16 residues. V lost 5 bases, J lost 6 bases, and 19 bases lay in between. The sample providers were healthy Caucasian people from Russia, aged roughly 6 to 95. The authors drew about 9.9 milliliters of peripheral blood from each donor. Sample-barcoded 5' priming and a J-beta primer mix drove a second PCR of about 7 to 11 cycles. Each of the cDNA molecules was tagged by a template-switch adaptor with 12 random nucleotides. TCRdb independently ran MiXCR on the 5' RACE reads; one entry per CDR3 protein. Of over a million distinct CDR3 sequences listed, 45% are singletons. The chain combines TRBV12-3 or TRBV12-4 with TRBJ2-2; weak D call: TRBD1 (6 bases). The receptor was isolated from a woman aged 55-70 years in good health. The sequenced sample consisted of blood. CDR3 in DNA: TGTGCCAGCAGTCCTACAGGGCGGCCCCTCGCCGGGGAGCTGTTTTTT. The encoded protein is CASSPTGRPLAGELFF.